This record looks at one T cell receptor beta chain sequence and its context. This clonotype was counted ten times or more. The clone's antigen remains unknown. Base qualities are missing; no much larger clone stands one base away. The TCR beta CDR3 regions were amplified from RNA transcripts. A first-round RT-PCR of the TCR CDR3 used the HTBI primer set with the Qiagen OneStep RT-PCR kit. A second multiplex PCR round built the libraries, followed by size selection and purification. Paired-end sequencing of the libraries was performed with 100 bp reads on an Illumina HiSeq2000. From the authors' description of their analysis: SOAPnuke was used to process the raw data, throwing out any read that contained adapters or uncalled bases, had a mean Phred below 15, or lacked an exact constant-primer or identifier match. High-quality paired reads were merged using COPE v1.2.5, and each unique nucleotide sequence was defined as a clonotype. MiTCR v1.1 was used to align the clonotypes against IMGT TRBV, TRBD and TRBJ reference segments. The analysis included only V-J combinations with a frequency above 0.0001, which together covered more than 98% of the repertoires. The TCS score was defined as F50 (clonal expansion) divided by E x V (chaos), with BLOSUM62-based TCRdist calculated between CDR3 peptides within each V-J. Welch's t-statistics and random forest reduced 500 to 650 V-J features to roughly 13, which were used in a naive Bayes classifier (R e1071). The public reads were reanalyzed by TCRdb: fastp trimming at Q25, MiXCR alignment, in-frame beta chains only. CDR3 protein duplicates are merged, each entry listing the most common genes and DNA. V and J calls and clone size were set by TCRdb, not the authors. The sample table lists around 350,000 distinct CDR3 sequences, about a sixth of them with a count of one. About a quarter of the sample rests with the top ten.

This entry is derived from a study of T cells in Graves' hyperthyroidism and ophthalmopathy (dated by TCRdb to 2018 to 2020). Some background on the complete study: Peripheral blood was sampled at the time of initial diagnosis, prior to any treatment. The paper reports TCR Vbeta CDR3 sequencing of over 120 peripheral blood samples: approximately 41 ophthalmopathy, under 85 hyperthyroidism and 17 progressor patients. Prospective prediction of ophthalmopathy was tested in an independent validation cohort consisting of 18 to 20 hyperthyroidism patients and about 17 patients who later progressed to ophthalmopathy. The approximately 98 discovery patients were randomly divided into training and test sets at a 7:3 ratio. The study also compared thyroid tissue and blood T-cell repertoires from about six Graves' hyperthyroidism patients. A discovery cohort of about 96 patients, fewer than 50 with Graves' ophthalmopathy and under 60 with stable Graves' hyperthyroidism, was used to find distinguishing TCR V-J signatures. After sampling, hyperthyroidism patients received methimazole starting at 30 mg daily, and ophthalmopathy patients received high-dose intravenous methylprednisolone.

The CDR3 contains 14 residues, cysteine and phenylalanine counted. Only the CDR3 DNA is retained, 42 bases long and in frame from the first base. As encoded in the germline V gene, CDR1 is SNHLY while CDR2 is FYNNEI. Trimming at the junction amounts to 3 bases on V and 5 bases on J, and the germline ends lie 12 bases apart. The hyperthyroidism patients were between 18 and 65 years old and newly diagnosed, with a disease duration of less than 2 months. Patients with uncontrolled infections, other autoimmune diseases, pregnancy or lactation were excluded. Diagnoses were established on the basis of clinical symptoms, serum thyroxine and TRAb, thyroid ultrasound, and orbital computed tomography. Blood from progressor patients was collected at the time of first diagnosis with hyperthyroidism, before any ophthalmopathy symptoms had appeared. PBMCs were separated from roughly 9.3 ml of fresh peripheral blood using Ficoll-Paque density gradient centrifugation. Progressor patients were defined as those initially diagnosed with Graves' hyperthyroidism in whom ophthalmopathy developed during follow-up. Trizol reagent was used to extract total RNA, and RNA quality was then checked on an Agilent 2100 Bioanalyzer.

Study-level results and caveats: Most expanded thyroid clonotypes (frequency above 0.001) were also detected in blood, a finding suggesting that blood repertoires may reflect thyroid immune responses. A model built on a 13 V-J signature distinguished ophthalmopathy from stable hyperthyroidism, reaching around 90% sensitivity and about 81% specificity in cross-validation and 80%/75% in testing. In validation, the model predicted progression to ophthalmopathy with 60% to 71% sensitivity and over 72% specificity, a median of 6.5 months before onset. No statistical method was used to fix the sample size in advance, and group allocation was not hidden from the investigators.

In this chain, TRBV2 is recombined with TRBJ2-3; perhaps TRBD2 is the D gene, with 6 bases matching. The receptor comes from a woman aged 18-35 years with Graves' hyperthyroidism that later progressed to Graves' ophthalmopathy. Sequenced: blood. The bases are TGTGCCAGCAGTGATGGGACGGGACTAGATACGCAGTATTTT. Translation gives CASSDGTGLDTQYF.